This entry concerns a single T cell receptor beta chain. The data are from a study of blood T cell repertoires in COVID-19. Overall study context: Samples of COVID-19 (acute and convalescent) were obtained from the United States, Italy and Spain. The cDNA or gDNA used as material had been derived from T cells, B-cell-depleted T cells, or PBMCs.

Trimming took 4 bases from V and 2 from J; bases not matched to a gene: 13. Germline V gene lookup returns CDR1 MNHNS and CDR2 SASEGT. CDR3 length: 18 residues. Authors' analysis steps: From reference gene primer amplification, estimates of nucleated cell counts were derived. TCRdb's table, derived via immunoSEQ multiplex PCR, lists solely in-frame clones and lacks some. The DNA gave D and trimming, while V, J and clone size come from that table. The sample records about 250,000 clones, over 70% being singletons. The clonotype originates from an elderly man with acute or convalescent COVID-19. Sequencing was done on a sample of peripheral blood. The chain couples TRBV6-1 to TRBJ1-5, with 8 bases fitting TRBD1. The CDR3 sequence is CASSGDFRGRGGNQPQHF. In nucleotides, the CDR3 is TGTGCCAGCAGTGGGGATTTCAGGGGGCGAGGTGGCAATCAGCCCCAGCATTTT.